This record concerns one TCR beta chain sequence. What it binds is not known. The data are from a study of shared clonotypes between healthy human individuals. Sequenced by immunoSEQ multiplex PCR; TCRdb stores in-frame clones only, minus some. This repertoire shows 2,500,000 or so clones, approximately 94% found once; its top ten account for about 0.38%. Findings and caveats of the study: The low donor count limited represented genetic and exposure-history diversity.

This CDR3 spans 15 amino acids. Germline CDR1 reads SGHTS; CDR2 reads YDEGEE. V lost 2 bases, J lost 4 bases, and 12 bases lay in between. Sequenced material: naive CD4+ T cells from PBMCs. Subset denoted: CD45RA+ positively selected. The V call is TRBV5-8, the J call TRBJ1-4, with D perhaps matching TRBD1 (5 bases). The source is a man between 18 and 29 years old in good health. Some clones in this sample may be carry-over from other donors' samples. CDR3 DNA sequence: TGTGCCAGCAGCTTAGTCGGGGGGGATAATGAAAAACTGTTTTTT. As protein: CASSLVGGDNEKLFF.